This T cell receptor (beta chain) comes out of a study of neurological immune-mediated disorders. Study outcomes and limitations: The absence of shared CDR3 amino acid sequences among expanded clones across subjects suggests private repertoires in all groups.

cDNA was made by 5'RACE with 10-nucleotide random UMIs. One entry per CDR3 protein, called by TCRdb with MiXCR from the 5' RACE reads. The profile shows 50,000 or so distinct CDR3 sequences, about 9.4% of them singletons. 2 million PBMCs stored at -80 C were the source of the unsorted libraries. For this clonotype: Its antigen is as yet unknown.

CDR3 length equals 14 residues. V lost 0 bases to trimming and J lost 6 bases, with 12 bases between them. Per the germline V gene, CDR1 is SGHKS and CDR2 is YYEKEE (reference sequence). V gene TRBV5-5 combines with J gene TRBJ1-2, with D uncertain. The specimen sequenced was PBMCs. This clonotype originated in a woman aged 40 to 50 with HTLV-1-associated myelopathy (HAM/TSP). CDR3 amino acids: CASSLAGQSNGYTF. In DNA, the CDR3 is TGTGCCAGCAGCTTGGCCGGGCAGTCTAATGGCTACACCTTC. The full variable domain, rest sourced from reference TRBV5-5 and TRBJ1-2, is DAGVTQSPTHLIKTRGQQVTLRCSPISGHKSVSWYQQVLGQGPQFIFQYYEKEERGRGNFPDRFSARQFPNYSSELNVNALLLGDSALYLCASSLAGQSNGYTFGSGTRLTVV.